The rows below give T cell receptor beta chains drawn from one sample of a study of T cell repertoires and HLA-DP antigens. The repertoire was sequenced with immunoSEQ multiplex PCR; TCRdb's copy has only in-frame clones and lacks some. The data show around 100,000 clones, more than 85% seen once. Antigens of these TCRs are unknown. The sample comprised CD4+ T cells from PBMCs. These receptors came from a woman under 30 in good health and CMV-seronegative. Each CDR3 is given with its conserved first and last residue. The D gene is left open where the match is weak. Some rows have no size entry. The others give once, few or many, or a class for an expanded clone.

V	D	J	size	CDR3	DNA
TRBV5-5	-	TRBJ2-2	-	CASSFGGMNTGELFF	TGTGCCAGCAGCTTTGGGGGCATGAACACCGGGGAGCTGTTTTTT
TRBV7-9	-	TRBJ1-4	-	CASATGKTNEKLFF	TGTGCCAGCGCTACAGGAAAAACTAATGAAAAACTGTTTTTT
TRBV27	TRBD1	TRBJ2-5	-	CASSFRDRELTQYF	TGTGCCAGCAGTTTCCGGGACAGGGAGTTGACCCAGTACTTC
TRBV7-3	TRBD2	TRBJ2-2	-	CASSSGTSGGAGELFF	TGTGCCAGCAGCTCCGGGACTAGCGGGGGCGCCGGGGAGCTGTTTTTT
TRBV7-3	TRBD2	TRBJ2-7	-	CASSSSGRSPYEQYF	TGTGCCAGCAGCTCTAGCGGGAGGAGCCCCTACGAGCAGTACTTC
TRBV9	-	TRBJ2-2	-	CASSRHTTGELFF	TGTGCCAGCAGCCGACACACCACCGGGGAGCTGTTTTTT
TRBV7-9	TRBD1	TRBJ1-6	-	CASSHRQGHNSPLHF	TGTGCCAGCAGCCACCGACAGGGACATAATTCACCCCTCCACTTT
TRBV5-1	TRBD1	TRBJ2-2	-	CASSSPRDRGPNTGELFF	TGCGCCAGCAGCTCTCCCCGGGACAGGGGACCGAACACCGGGGAGCTGTTTTTT
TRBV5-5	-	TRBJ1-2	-	CASSLGGHRYGYTF	TGTGCCAGCAGCTTGGGGGGACACCGCTATGGCTACACCTTC
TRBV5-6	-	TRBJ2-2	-	CASSLRRREYTGELFF	TGTGCCAGCAGCTTGCGGCGCAGGGAGTACACCGGGGAGCTGTTTTTT
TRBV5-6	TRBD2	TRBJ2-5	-	CASSLGLAGSQETQYF	TGTGCCAGCAGCCTGGGACTAGCGGGTTCCCAAGAGACCCAGTACTTC
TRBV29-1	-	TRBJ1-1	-	CSVAPRLQSTEAFF	TGCAGCGTTGCCCCCCGGTTACAATCCACTGAAGCTTTCTTT
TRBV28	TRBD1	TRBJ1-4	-	CASSLLDRGINEKLFF	TGTGCCAGCAGTTTACTTGACAGGGGCATTAATGAAAAACTGTTTTTT
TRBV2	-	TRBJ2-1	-	CASSEERVLVF	TGTGCCAGCAGTGAGGAAAGGGTGCTGGTCTTC
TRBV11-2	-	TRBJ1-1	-	CASSLGWNTEAFF	TGTGCCAGCAGCTTAGGGTGGAACACTGAAGCTTTCTTT
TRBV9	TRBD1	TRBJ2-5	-	CASSVSRTGGKETQYF	TGTGCCAGCAGCGTTTCCCGGACAGGGGGCAAGGAGACCCAGTACTTC
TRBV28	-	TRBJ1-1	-	CASSLPGDAEAFF	TGTGCCAGCAGTTTGCCAGGGGACGCTGAAGCTTTCTTT
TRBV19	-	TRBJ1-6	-	CASSIEGDPNSPLHF	TGTGCCAGTAGTATAGAGGGGGACCCGAATTCACCCCTCCACTTT
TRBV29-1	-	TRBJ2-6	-	CSVEQGGANVLTF	TGCAGCGTTGAACAGGGTGGGGCCAACGTCCTGACTTTC
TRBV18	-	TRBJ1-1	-	CASSPLMNTEAFF	TGTGCCAGCTCACCTTTGATGAACACTGAAGCTTTCTTT
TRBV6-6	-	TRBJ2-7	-	CASSSLPLTYEQYF	TGTGCCAGCAGTTCCCTACCCCTAACCTACGAGCAGTACTTC
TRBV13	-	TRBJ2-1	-	CASSLGRRAYNEQFF	TGTGCCAGCAGCTTAGGCAGGAGAGCGTACAATGAGCAGTTCTTC
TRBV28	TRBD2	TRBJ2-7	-	CASSWGRGYEQYF	TGTGCCAGCAGCTGGGGGAGGGGCTACGAGCAGTACTTC
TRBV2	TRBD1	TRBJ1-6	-	CASSWGQGEHSPLHF	TGTGCCAGCAGCTGGGGACAGGGGGAGCATTCACCCCTCCACTTT
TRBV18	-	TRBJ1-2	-	CASSPNQGAIDYGYTF	TGTGCCAGCTCACCAAATCAGGGAGCCATCGACTATGGCTACACCTTC
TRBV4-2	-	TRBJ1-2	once	CASSHEGVGYTF	TGTGCCAGCAGCCATGAGGGGGTCGGCTACACCTTC
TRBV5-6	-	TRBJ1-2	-	CASSQGANYGYTF	TGTGCCAGCAGCCAAGGGGCCAACTATGGCTACACCTTC
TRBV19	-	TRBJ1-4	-	CASSTGGGGTNEKLFF	TGTGCCAGTAGTACCGGGGGCGGCGGAACTAATGAAAAACTGTTTTTT
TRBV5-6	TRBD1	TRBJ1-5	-	CASSSTGGEPQHF	TGTGCCAGCAGCTCCACAGGGGGGGAGCCCCAGCATTTT
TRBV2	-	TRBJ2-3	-	CASSEGRRGTDTQYF	TGTGCCAGCAGTGAGGGGCGGAGGGGGACAGATACGCAGTATTTT
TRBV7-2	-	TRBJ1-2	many	CASSLVLGPGASYGYTF	TGTGCCAGCAGCTTAGTTTTGGGCCCAGGGGCAAGCTATGGCTACACCTTC
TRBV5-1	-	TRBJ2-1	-	CASHRGQGVSDEQFF	TGCGCCAGCCACCGGGGGCAGGGGGTGTCCGATGAGCAGTTCTTC
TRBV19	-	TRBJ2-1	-	CASSQYNEQFF	TGTGCCAGTAGTCAGTACAATGAGCAGTTCTTC
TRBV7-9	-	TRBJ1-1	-	CASSFSSLSRKTEAFF	TGTGCCAGCAGTTTTTCAAGTCTCAGCCGGAAAACTGAAGCTTTCTTT
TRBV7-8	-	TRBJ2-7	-	CASSFRTSPEQYF	TGTGCCAGCAGCTTCCGGACATCTCCCGAGCAGTACTTC
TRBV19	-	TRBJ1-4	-	CASSTTWTVEKLFF	TGTGCCAGTAGTACGACATGGACAGTTGAAAAACTGTTTTTT
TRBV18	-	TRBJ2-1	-	CASSPRRPMAYNEQFF	TGTGCCAGCTCACCACGAAGGCCCATGGCCTACAATGAGCAGTTCTTC
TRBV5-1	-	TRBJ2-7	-	CASSGQGYSYEQYF	TGCGCCAGCTCCGGGCAGGGGTACTCCTACGAGCAGTACTTC
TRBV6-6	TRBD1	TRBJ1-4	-	CASSYTGQGIDEKLFF	TGTGCCAGCAGTTACACGGGACAGGGGATAGATGAAAAACTGTTTTTT
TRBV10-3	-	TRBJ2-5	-	CAIRSGVVGAGTQYF	TGTGCCATCAGGAGCGGAGTGGTAGGGGCGGGGACCCAGTACTTC
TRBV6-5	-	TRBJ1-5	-	CASSSRLVNSNQPQHF	TGTGCCAGCAGTTCCCGTTTGGTCAATAGCAATCAGCCCCAGCATTTT
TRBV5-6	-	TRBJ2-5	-	CASSLSWTLGETQYF	TGTGCCAGCAGCTTGTCCTGGACCTTAGGGGAGACCCAGTACTTC
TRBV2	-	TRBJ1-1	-	CASSDRRMNTEAFF	TGTGCCAGCAGTGATCGGCGGATGAACACTGAAGCTTTCTTT
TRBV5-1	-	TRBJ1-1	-	CASSFLQGHEAFF	TGCGCCAGCAGCTTTCTTCAGGGTCATGAAGCTTTCTTT
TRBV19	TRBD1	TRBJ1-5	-	CASRPGQLFYQPQHF	TGTGCCAGTAGACCGGGACAGCTTTTCTATCAGCCCCAGCATTTT